Included here is one TCR beta chain sequence, with context. RNA transcripts served as the template for amplifying TCR beta CDR3 regions. The TCR CDR3 was amplified in a first-round RT-PCR using the HTBI primer set. TCRdb ran MiXCR on the multiplex PCR reads and lists one entry per CDR3 protein. The sample comprises some 510,000 distinct CDR3 sequences, more than 20% of which are singletons, and around a quarter rests with the top ten. The data were obtained in a study of T cells in Graves' hyperthyroidism and ophthalmopathy. CDR3 size: 11 residues. Trimming cost V 8 bases and J 7 bases, with 11 bases left between them. Looked up from germline, CDR1 is SNHLY and CDR2 is FYNNEI.

This receptor was obtained from a man aged 18-30 years with Graves' hyperthyroidism. Material: blood. The V call is TRBV2, the J call TRBJ1-1, with D possibly matching TRBD1 (5 bases). The CDR3 reads CASGTSREAFF. CDR3 coding DNA: TGTGCCAGCGGGACTTCTCGTGAAGCTTTCTTT.